Listed here are 27 T cell receptor beta chains from one sample, sequenced in a study of T-cell reconstitution after alpha-beta-depleted transplantation in children. TCRbeta library preparation incorporated unique molecular identifiers. MiXCR, applied by TCRdb to the PCR reads, yields one record per CDR3 protein. The sample yields some 300,000 distinct CDR3 sequences, around a tenth seen once. The source was PBMCs from the stem cell graft donor, collected from the stem cell graft. The source is a human donor who donated a stem cell graft to a child with acute lymphoblastic leukemia.

This sequence joins TRBV5-1 and TRBJ2-3, with D maybe TRBD2 (5 bases). V lost 7 bases and J 2 bases, leaving 11 bases between the germline ends. Germline CDR1 and CDR2: SGHRS and YFSETQ. This CDR3 has 13 amino acids. The CDR3 sequence: CASAGLATDTQYF. The CDR3 nucleotides read TGCGCCAGCGCAGGACTGGCCACAGATACGCAGTATTTT.

This clonotype was seen ten or more times. The chain couples TRBV20-1 to TRBJ1-2; D gene unclear. This CDR3 is built from 12 residues. Trimming pared 0 bases from V and 8 bases from J, leaving 10 bases between. Germline loops: CDR1 DFQATT, CDR2 SNEGSKA (reference sequence). CDR3 residues: CSARDFMEGYTF. The CDR3 region has the DNA TGCAGTGCTAGAGATTTTATGGAGGGCTACACCTTC.

This clonotype was counted a few times. The CDR3 DNA reads TGTGCCAGCAGCTTAGCCGGTGGAACAGGGGGCTACTACGAGCAGTACTTC. This codes for CASSLAGGTGGYYEQYF. The chain links TRBV13 to TRBJ2-7, with TRBD1 matching 9 bases. V dropped 1 base and J dropped 3; count of bases not matched to a gene: 10. Germline-derived CDR1 and CDR2 are PRHDT and FYEKMQ (reference sequence). The CDR3 totals 17 residues.

The rearrangement joins TRBV7-2 to TRBJ2-3; TRBD2 matches at 8 bases. The CDR3 has 17 residues. Looked up from germline, CDR1 is SGHTA and CDR2 is FQGNSA. The ends lost 4 bases at V and 4 bases at J; junction bases unmatched: 13. This CDR3 reads CASSSPPSGSYPDTQYF. Written as DNA, the CDR3 is TGTGCCAGCAGCTCCCCCCCAAGCGGGAGTTACCCAGATACGCAGTATTTT.

This clonotype was recorded a few times. This rearrangement joins TRBV27 to TRBJ2-3; 9 bases align to TRBD2. V trimming: 3 bases; J trimming: 4 bases; junction bases outside the gene matches: 8. CDR3 size: 16 residues. Per the germline V gene, CDR1 is MNHEY and CDR2 is SMNVEV (reference sequence). The CDR3 sequence is CASSFGTSGRADTQYF. Here the CDR3 DNA reads TGTGCCAGCAGTTTCGGAACTAGCGGGCGGGCAGATACGCAGTATTTT.

CDR3 bases: TGCGCCAGCAGCGAGCTGGGAGGACCATCCTACGAGCAGTACTTC. Translation gives CASSELGGPSYEQYF. The V and J genes are TRBV5-1 and TRBJ2-7, with a possible D match to TRBD2 (6 bases). The ends were cut back, 4 bases at V and 1 base at J, with 15 bases in the middle. The CDR3 consists of 15 residues. CDR1 SGHRS and CDR2 YFSETQ come from the germline V gene. Using reference TRBV5-1 and TRBJ2-7 for the parts outside the CDR3, the full variable domain is KAGVTQTPRYLIKTRGQQVTLSCSPISGHRSVSWYQQTPGQGLQFLFEYFSETQRNKGNFPGRFSGRQFSNSRSEMNVSTLELGDSALYLCASSELGGPSYEQYFGPGTRLTVT.

CDR3 sequence (DNA): TGTGCCAGCAGTTTTCGGGACGCCACCGGGGAGCTGTTTTTT. Translated: CASSFRDATGELFF. The rearrangement links TRBV12-3 or TRBV12-4 to TRBJ2-2; D is possibly TRBD1 or TRBD2 (5 bases each). The CDR3 is 14 residues long. V lost 3 bases, J lost 4 bases, and 9 bases lay in between.

This clonotype was detected many times. In nucleotides, the CDR3 is TGCAGTGCTACCCCAAATGAGCAGTTCTTC. Its translation: CSATPNEQFF. The chain has TRBV20-1 and TRBJ2-1; no firm D call. V shed 4 bases and J shed 7 bases, with 5 bases lying between them. Per the germline V gene, CDR1 is DFQATT and CDR2 is SNEGSKA (reference sequence). The CDR3 extends over 10 amino acids.

The sample holds many counts of this clonotype. V usage is TRBV6-1 and J usage is TRBJ2-2; TRBD2 matches at 7 bases. The CDR3 contains 15 residues. The V segment lost 8 bases and the J segment 7 bases; nucleotides outside the gene matches: 13. Looked up from germline, CDR1 is MNHNS and CDR2 is SASEGT. CDR3: CASLVTSRRGGELFF. In DNA, the CDR3 is TGTGCCAGCCTGGTGACTAGCCGGAGGGGCGGGGAGCTGTTTTTT.

This clonotype was seen only a few times. The V gene is TRBV5-1, the J gene TRBJ2-7; maybe TRBD2 (6 bases). Trimming removed 4 bases at V and 0 bases at J, with 14 bases between. Per the germline V gene, CDR1 is SGHRS and CDR2 is YFSETQ. The length of the CDR3 is 15 residues. The CDR3 spells CASSIGTLGSYEQYF. The CDR3 DNA reads as TGCGCCAGCAGCATCGGGACTCTCGGCTCCTACGAGCAGTACTTC.

The J gene is TRBJ2-7, the V gene TRBV6-6; D is uncertain. CDR3 length equals 13 residues. Germline V gene sequence: CDR1 MNHNY, CDR2 SVGAGI (reference sequence). V dropped 6 bases and J dropped 5 bases, with 14 bases sitting between them. Here the CDR3 reads CASRNPSRDEQYF. CDR3 coding DNA: TGTGCCAGCAGAAACCCCTCTCGGGACGAGCAGTACTTC.

This clonotype was seen more than once but under ten times. The chain has TRBV7-9 and TRBJ1-1; D is ambiguous. V was trimmed by 3 bases and J by 6 bases, leaving 8 bases between them. Looked up from germline, CDR1 is SEHNR and CDR2 is FQNEAQ (reference sequence). This CDR3 has 12 amino acids. In DNA form, the CDR3 reads TGTGCCAGCAGCTTGGGGTACGCTGAAGCTTTCTTT. The encoded protein is CASSLGYAEAFF.

This clonotype has just a few counts. The chain links TRBV7-9 to TRBJ2-5; 7 bases line up with TRBD1. Germline CDR1 SEHNR, CDR2 FQNEAQ (reference sequence). The CDR3 is made up of 15 amino acids. The V segment lost 1 base and the J segment 4 bases; nucleotides outside the gene matches: 6. CDR3 DNA: TGTGCCAGCAGCTTAGATACAGGGGCGGTAGAGACCCAGTACTTC. The encoded protein is CASSLDTGAVETQYF.

This clonotype has just a few counts. J is TRBJ2-1 and V is TRBV7-9; TRBD2 is a possible D gene (5 bases). V dropped 4 bases and J dropped 7 bases, with 17 bases sitting between them. There are 15 residues in the CDR3. Germline loops: CDR1 SEHNR, CDR2 FQNEAQ (reference sequence). In nucleotides, the CDR3 is TGTGCCAGCAGCTGGGTTTCGGGTGAGGGAAATGAGCAGTTCTTC. This translates into CASSWVSGEGNEQFF.

The chain uses TRBV29-1 and TRBJ1-5, with TRBD1 as a possible D gene (5 bases). V lost 4 bases to trimming and J lost 5 bases, with 12 bases between them. Germline V gene sequence: CDR1 SQVTM, CDR2 ANQGSEA. The length of the CDR3 is 13 residues. CDR3 region: CSVGAGRHQPQHF. The CDR3 DNA sequence: TGCAGCGTTGGTGCAGGGCGCCATCAGCCCCAGCATTTT.

Ten or more counts support this clonotype. V is TRBV18 and J is TRBJ2-5; D is uncertain. Germline CDR1 and CDR2: KGHSH and LQKENI. The CDR3 runs 12 residues. V was trimmed by 3 bases and J by 4 bases, leaving 6 bases between them. The CDR3 DNA sequence: TGTGCCAGCTCACCCTCTGGAGAGACCCAGTACTTC. It encodes CASSPSGETQYF. The full variable domain, its missing parts supplied by reference TRBV18 and TRBJ2-5, is NAGVMQNPRHLVRRRGQEARLRCSPMKGHSHVYWYRQLPEEGLKFMVYLQKENIIDESGMPKERFSAEFPKEGPSILRIQQVVRGDSAAYFCASSPSGETQYFGPGTRLLVL.

This CDR3 reads CASSQLRSSYEQYF. The CDR3 DNA follows: TGTGCCAGCAGCCAACTGAGGAGCTCCTACGAGCAGTACTTC. V is TRBV3-1 and J is TRBJ2-7; the D is unclear. V dropped 2 bases and J dropped 0 bases, with 8 bases sitting between them. CDR3 size: 14 residues. Germline V CDR1 and CDR2: LGHDT, YNNKEL (reference sequence).

This clonotype was seen repeatedly, ten times or more. V and J are TRBV10-3 and TRBJ2-5; TRBD2 matches 7 bases. V was pared by 4 bases and J by 5 bases, with 1 base of the junction left unmatched. The CDR3 sequence is 12 residues long. CDR1 and CDR2 from the germline V gene are ENHRY and SYGVKD. CDR3 amino acids: CAISAGGETQYF. In DNA form, the CDR3 reads TGTGCCATCAGTGCGGGGGGTGAGACCCAGTACTTC.

The CDR3 loop reads CASSYGREHEQYF. The CDR3, as DNA: TGTGCCAGCAGTTACGGACGAGAGCACGAGCAGTACTTC. This chain links TRBV6-2 or TRBV6-3 with TRBJ2-7; D gene unclear. The CDR3 covers 13 residues. Trimming shortened V by 2 bases and J by 5 bases, and 10 bases separated the two germline ends. The germline V gene has CDR1 MNHEY and CDR2 SVGEGT.

The CDR3 sequence is CASSLSSGSRNEQFF. DNA of the CDR3: TGCGCCAGCAGCTTGTCTAGCGGAAGCCGCAATGAGCAGTTCTTC. The V call is TRBV5-1, the J call TRBJ2-1, with TRBD2 matching 7 bases. Germline values: CDR1 SGHRS, CDR2 YFSETQ. The J segment lost 6 bases and the V segment lost 1 base, leaving 7 bases of the junction unmatched. The CDR3 has 15 amino acids.

As for this clonotype: At one boundary the junction diverges from the germline segment, which might be a read error. J is TRBJ2-5 and V is TRBV7-7, with D possibly called TRBD1 or TRBD2 (8 bases each). Germline V gene lookup returns CDR1 SSHAT and CDR2 FNYEAQ (reference sequence). The CDR3 is 15 amino acids. CDR3 in amino acids: CASSLAGTGRWTQYF. CDR3 sequence (DNA): TGTGCTAGCAGCTTAGCGGGGACAGGCCGGTGGACCCAGTACTTC. Drawing the rest from reference TRBV7-7 and TRBJ2-5, the complete variable domain is GAGVSQSPRYKVTKRGQDVTLRCDPISSHATLYWYQQALGQGPEFLTYFNYEAQPDKSGLPSDRFSAERPEGSISTLTIQRTEQRDSAMYRCASSLAGTGRWTQYFGPGTRLLVL.

With respect to this clonotype: A junction end diverges from the germline sequence, so it may reflect a read error. The chain has TRBV4-3 and TRBJ1-3, with D perhaps TRBD1 (5 bases). The CDR3 loop spans 14 amino acids. The V gene's germline CDR1 is LGHNA and CDR2 YSLEER. This CDR3 is CASSRGSAGSTIYF. CDR3 in DNA: TGCGCCAGCTCCCGGGGGTCGGCTGGAAGCACCATATATTTT.

This clonotype was recorded a few times. V gene TRBV29-1 combines with J gene TRBJ2-5; a weak D match, TRBD1 (6 bases). Germline V gene data show CDR1 as SQVTM and CDR2 as ANQGSEA. V was pared by 7 bases and J by 0 bases, with 12 bases between. The CDR3 extends over 13 amino acids. DNA of the CDR3: TGCAGCGCCTCAAACAGGGACCAAGAGACCCAGTACTTC. Its protein is CSASNRDQETQYF.

The table lists this clonotype with a few counts. The V gene is TRBV5-1, the J gene TRBJ2-2; weak D call: TRBD1 (7 bases). Germline values: CDR1 SGHRS, CDR2 YFSETQ. The V gene lost 4 bases and the J gene lost 2 bases, with 15 bases spanning the gap. CDR3 size: 16 residues. The CDR3 protein is CASSPIGGGNTGELFF. The CDR3 DNA follows: TGCGCCAGCAGCCCAATTGGAGGGGGCAACACCGGGGAGCTGTTTTTT.

V gene TRBV5-1 combines with J gene TRBJ2-2; D is uncertain. The CDR3 is 16 amino acids. Germline CDR1 reads SGHRS; CDR2 reads YFSETQ. Trimming stripped 2 bases from V and 0 bases from J, with 11 bases between. Written as DNA, the CDR3 is TGCGCCAGCAGCTTAGAAACTGACGCGAACACCGGGGAGCTGTTTTTT. Amino acids: CASSLETDANTGELFF.

CDR3 sequence (DNA): TGTGCCATCAGTGTGGGACTAGCCATATATACGCAGTATTTT. Its translation is CAISVGLAIYTQYF. The chain carries TRBV10-3 and TRBJ2-3; TRBD2 matches 9 bases. There are 14 residues in the CDR3. Unmatched junction bases numbered 6, after V lost 4 bases and J lost 7 bases. Germline CDR1 ENHRY, CDR2 SYGVKD.

This clonotype turned up a few times. The chain employs TRBV28 and TRBJ2-2; D gene ambiguous. The CDR3 totals 15 residues. Trimming stripped 6 bases from V and 0 bases from J, with 11 bases between. Germline values: CDR1 MDHEN, CDR2 SYDVKM. CDR3 protein: CASRPRSANTGELFF. DNA for the CDR3: TGTGCCAGCAGACCCCGCAGTGCGAACACCGGGGAGCTGTTTTTT.